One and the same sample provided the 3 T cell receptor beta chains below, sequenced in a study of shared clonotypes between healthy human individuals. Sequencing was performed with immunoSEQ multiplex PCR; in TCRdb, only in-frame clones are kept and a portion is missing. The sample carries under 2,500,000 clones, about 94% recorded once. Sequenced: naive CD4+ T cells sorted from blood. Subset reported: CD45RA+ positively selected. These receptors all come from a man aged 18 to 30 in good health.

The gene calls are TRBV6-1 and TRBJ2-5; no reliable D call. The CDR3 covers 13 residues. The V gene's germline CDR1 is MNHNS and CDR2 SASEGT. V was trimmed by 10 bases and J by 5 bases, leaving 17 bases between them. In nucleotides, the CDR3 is TGTGCCACCCGGGCCCTAGTACTCGAGACCCAGTACTTC. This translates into CATRALVLETQYF.

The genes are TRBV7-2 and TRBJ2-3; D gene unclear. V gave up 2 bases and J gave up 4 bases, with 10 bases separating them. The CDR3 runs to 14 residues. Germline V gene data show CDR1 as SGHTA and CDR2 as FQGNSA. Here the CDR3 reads CASSLPILADTQYF. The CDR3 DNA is TGTGCCAGCAGCTTACCTATCTTGGCAGATACGCAGTATTTT.

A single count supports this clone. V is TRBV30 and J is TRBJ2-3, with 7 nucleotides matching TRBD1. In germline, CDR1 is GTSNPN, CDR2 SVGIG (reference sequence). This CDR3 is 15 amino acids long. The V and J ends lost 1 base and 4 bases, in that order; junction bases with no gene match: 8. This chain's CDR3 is CAWSGEATGPDTQYF. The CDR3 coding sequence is TGTGCCTGGAGTGGAGAAGCGACAGGGCCAGATACGCAGTATTTT.